This T cell receptor beta chain is drawn from a study of CD8 T cells in Susac syndrome. The authors reverse transcribed roughly 0.5 to 1 ug RNA with random hexamers. The TCR beta CDR3 was amplified by immunoSEQ multiplex PCR across 54 Vbeta, 13 Jbeta. TCRdb fed the immunoSEQ multiplex PCR reads into MiXCR, producing one record per CDR3 protein. The sample shows approximately 170,000 distinct CDR3 sequences, 93% of them seen only once. There are 13 residues in the CDR3. Germline V gene sequence: CDR1 MNHEY, CDR2 SMNVEV (reference sequence). Trimming left V 0 bases short and J 11 bases short, with 8 bases between. High-throughput TCR beta sequencing covered peripheral CD8+ and CD4+ T cells. Isolation of CD8+ and CD4+ T cells was performed negatively, whereas enrichment of TEMRA cells was done by FACS.

The TCR originated in a human donor in good health. The sample consisted of CD4+ T cells from PBMCs. This chain connects TRBV27 to TRBJ1-6, with D perhaps TRBD1 (5 bases). As DNA, the CDR3 is TGTGCCAGCAGTTTATCGCGACAGACACCCCTCCACTTT. It specifies CASSLSRQTPLHF.